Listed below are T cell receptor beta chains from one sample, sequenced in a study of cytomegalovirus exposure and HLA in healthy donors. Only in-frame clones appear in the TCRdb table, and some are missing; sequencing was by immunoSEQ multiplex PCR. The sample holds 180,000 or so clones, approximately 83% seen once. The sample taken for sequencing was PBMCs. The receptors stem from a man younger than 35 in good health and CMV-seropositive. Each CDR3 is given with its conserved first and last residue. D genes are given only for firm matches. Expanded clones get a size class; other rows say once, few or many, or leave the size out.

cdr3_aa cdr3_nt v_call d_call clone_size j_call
CASSGRGLAPYEQYF TGTGCCAGCAGCGGCCGGGGACTAGCCCCATACGAGCAGTACTTC TRBV7-9 TRBD2 few TRBJ2-7
CASSPQGGNQPQHF TGTGCCAGCTCACCACAGGGGGGGAATCAGCCCCAGCATTTT TRBV18 - - TRBJ1-5
CASRRTGGGEKLFF TGTGCCAGCAGGCGGACAGGGGGCGGGGAAAAACTGTTTTTT TRBV6-5 TRBD1 - TRBJ1-4
CASTRGVAGGPSYEQYF TGTGCCAGTACCAGGGGGGTAGCGGGGGGGCCTTCCTACGAGCAGTACTTC TRBV19 TRBD2 - TRBJ2-7
CASSQDRIRINYGYTF TGCGCCAGCAGCCAAGATAGAATACGAATTAACTATGGCTACACCTTC TRBV4-3 - - TRBJ1-2
CASSPTGLAVPHAGELFF TGTGCCAGCAGCCCAACGGGACTAGCGGTTCCCCATGCGGGGGAGCTGTTTTTT TRBV7-9 TRBD2 - TRBJ2-2
CASSSGGSYYGYTF TGCGCCAGCAGCTCCGGGGGGTCGTACTATGGCTACACCTTC TRBV5-1 - - TRBJ1-2
CASSVDGRYEKLFF TGTGCCAGCAGCGTAGACGGTCGATATGAAAAACTGTTTTTT TRBV9 - - TRBJ1-4
CASSLVAVVTDTQYF TGCGCCAGCAGCTTGGTGGCAGTGGTAACAGATACGCAGTATTTT TRBV5-1 - - TRBJ2-3
CATSRGLAADTQYF TGTGCCACCAGCAGAGGGCTAGCCGCCGATACGCAGTATTTT TRBV15 - - TRBJ2-3
CASSFTGTGEAYEQYF TGTGCCAGCAGCTTTACAGGGACAGGGGAGGCCTACGAGCAGTACTTC TRBV7-8 TRBD1 once TRBJ2-7
CASSASGFDSWTQYF TGTGCCAGCAGCGCTAGCGGGTTTGACTCATGGACCCAGTACTTC TRBV7-9 TRBD2 - TRBJ2-5
CASTGLSRGETQYF TGTGCCAGCACGGGACTATCGAGGGGGGAGACCCAGTACTTC TRBV4-2 - - TRBJ2-5
CASGDSWELFF TGCGCCAGCGGGGACTCCTGGGAACTGTTTTTT TRBV10-2 - - TRBJ1-4
CASSLSGGPAFF TGTGCCAGTAGTCTCTCGGGCGGGCCTGCTTTCTTT TRBV19 - few TRBJ1-1
CASSLTFSSTQHF TGTGCCAGCAGTCTAACCTTCTCCTCGACCCAGCATTTT TRBV27 - - TRBJ1-5
CASSIPRATDTQYF TGTGCCAGTAGTATTCCCAGGGCGACAGATACGCAGTATTTT TRBV19 - - TRBJ2-3
CASSLELAGTYEQYF TGTGCCAGCAGCTTGGAACTAGCGGGGACCTACGAGCAGTACTTC TRBV5-4 TRBD2 - TRBJ2-7
CASSLGQGMGYEQYF TGTGCCAGCAGCTTGGGACAGGGGATGGGATACGAGCAGTACTTC TRBV5-4 TRBD1 - TRBJ2-7
CASSFQGWNTEAFF TGTGCCAGCAGTTTTCAGGGATGGAACACTGAAGCTTTCTTT TRBV27 - - TRBJ1-1
CAISEGTAESYEQYF TGTGCCATCAGTGAGGGGACAGCGGAATCCTACGAGCAGTACTTC TRBV10-3 TRBD1 - TRBJ2-7
CAWVTGTYEQYF TGTGCCTGGGTTACAGGGACCTACGAGCAGTACTTC TRBV30 - - TRBJ2-7
CASSQTGGMRDQPQHF TGTGCCAGCAGCCAGACAGGGGGTATGAGGGATCAGCCCCAGCATTTT TRBV7-6 TRBD1 - TRBJ1-5
CASSVTGAYGYTF TGTGCCAGCAGCGTAACTGGGGCATATGGCTACACCTTC TRBV9 - - TRBJ1-2
CASSSQGTTDTQYF TGTGCCAGTAGTTCACAGGGGACCACAGATACGCAGTATTTT TRBV19 TRBD1 - TRBJ2-3
CAISEGTGNGYTF TGTGCCATCAGTGAAGGGACAGGCAATGGCTACACCTTC TRBV10-3 TRBD1 - TRBJ1-2